The 21 T cell receptor beta chains below come from one sample, sequenced in a study of blood T cell repertoires in COVID-19. The assay was immunoSEQ multiplex PCR, and TCRdb's table has in-frame clones only and misses some. This sample has 59,000 or so clones; approximately 91% occur once, and the top ten carry approximately 1.6%. Sequenced input: peripheral blood. The receptors originated from a human donor in a cohort sampled during active COVID-19.

The chain recombines TRBV19 with TRBJ1-1, with 10 bases that match TRBD1. CDR3 size: 16 residues. V lost 8 bases to trimming and J lost 3 bases; unmatched junction nucleotides: 12. Germline V CDR1 and CDR2: LNHDA, SQIVND (reference sequence). The CDR3 protein is CASASDRGLLDTEAFF. The CDR3 nucleotides are TGTGCCAGTGCCTCAGACAGGGGGCTTTTAGACACTGAAGCTTTCTTT.

The chain employs TRBV25-1 and TRBJ2-3, with 8 bases that match TRBD2. The CDR3 covers 15 residues. Germline CDR1 MGHDK, CDR2 SYGVNS. J gave up 8 bases and V 4 bases, and 11 bases lay outside the gene matches. In nucleotides, the CDR3 is TGTGCCAGCAGTGTACCAGGGAGGGCGGGAGGTACGCAGTATTTT. This codes for CASSVPGRAGGTQYF.

This chain links TRBV4-3 with TRBJ2-1, with TRBD2 matching over 11 bases. CDR3 size: 17 residues. Germline V gene lookup returns CDR1 LGHNA and CDR2 YSLEER. Trimming took 2 bases from V and 3 from J; bases not matched to a gene: 6. Here the CDR3 DNA reads TGCGCCAGCAGCCAATCAACCACTAGCGGGAGCTACAATGAGCAGTTCTTC. Protein sequence: CASSQSTTSGSYNEQFF.

The chain couples TRBV9 to TRBJ2-7; 10 positions match TRBD1. J gave up 5 bases and V 0 bases, and 2 bases lay outside the gene matches. The CDR3 has 14 amino acids. CDR1 is SGDLS and CDR2 is YYNGEE in the germline V gene. The CDR3 nucleotides read TGTGCCAGCAGCGTAGCCGGACAGGGGGACGAGCAGTACTTC. It specifies CASSVAGQGDEQYF.

The V and J genes are TRBV27 and TRBJ1-1; possible D gene TRBD1, 5 bases. The germline V gene has CDR1 MNHEY and CDR2 SMNVEV (reference sequence). V was shortened by 0 bases and J by 4 bases, with 9 bases between the two germline ends. The CDR3 has 14 amino acids. Here the CDR3 DNA reads TGTGCCAGCAGTTTATCGGTGGGGCGCACTGAAGCTTTCTTT. This sequence encodes CASSLSVGRTEAFF.

This chain connects TRBV7-8 to TRBJ2-5, with TRBD2 matching over 9 bases. Germline trimming cut 7 bases from V and 1 base from J; bases unmatched to any gene: 7. The CDR3 is 15 residues long. CDR1 SGHVS and CDR2 FQNEAQ come from the germline V gene. CDR3 protein: CASTMSSGTQETQYF. In DNA form, the CDR3 reads TGTGCCAGCACCATGTCTAGCGGGACCCAAGAGACCCAGTACTTC.

This chain links TRBV7-7 with TRBJ2-3; 14 nucleotides line up with TRBD2. Germline assignment: CDR1 SSHAT and CDR2 FNYEAQ (reference sequence). J lost 3 bases, V lost 4 bases, and 15 bases had no gene match. This CDR3 has 20 residues. DNA for the CDR3: TGTGCCAGCAGCTCCCGGGACAAACGACTAGCGGGAGGGCCGACAGATACGCAGTATTTT. This encodes CASSSRDKRLAGGPTDTQYF.

This sequence joins TRBV7-9 and TRBJ1-1; D is undetermined. V lost 3 bases and J 4 bases, leaving 15 bases between the germline ends. The CDR3 loop spans 15 amino acids. CDR1 SEHNR and CDR2 FQNEAQ come from the germline V gene (reference sequence). The CDR3 bases are TGTGCCAGCAGCTTTAGAAAGGGAGTGGCCACTGAAGCTTTCTTT. This sequence encodes CASSFRKGVATEAFF.

The chain recombines TRBV7-2 with TRBJ1-5; weak D call: TRBD1 (5 bases). Per germline, CDR1 SGHTA and CDR2 FQGNSA. Trimming removed 7 bases at V and 5 bases at J, with 21 bases between. The CDR3 runs 16 residues. This chain's CDR3 is CASTQGTGPRYQPQHF. CDR3 in DNA: TGTGCCAGCACCCAGGGAACAGGCCCCAGGTATCAGCCCCAGCATTTT.

The count of this clone is one. V usage is TRBV18 and J usage is TRBJ1-4, with 9 bases aligning to TRBD1. CDR1 and CDR2 from the germline V gene are KGHSH and LQKENI. This CDR3 comprises 17 residues. After removal of 3 bases from V and 5 bases from J, the junction contained 10 bases not matched to a gene. CDR3 protein: CASSPILRTGVNEKLFF. The CDR3 DNA reads TGTGCCAGCTCACCTATTTTACGGACAGGGGTAAATGAAAAACTGTTTTTT. Full variable domain (missing parts from reference TRBV18 and TRBJ1-4): NAGVMQNPRHLVRRRGQEARLRCSPMKGHSHVYWYRQLPEEGLKFMVYLQKENIIDESGMPKERFSAEFPKEGPSILRIQQVVRGDSAAYFCASSPILRTGVNEKLFFGSGTQLSVL.

V is TRBV7-9 and J is TRBJ2-7; D gene unclear. This CDR3 comprises 14 residues. Trimming took 5 bases from V and 1 from J, leaving 12 bases between them. Germline values: CDR1 SEHNR, CDR2 FQNEAQ (reference sequence). The CDR3 DNA is TGTGCCAGCAGCCCCGATACCTATTCCTACGAGCAGTACTTC. It translates to CASSPDTYSYEQYF.

The chain recombines TRBV28 with TRBJ2-2; 9 bases match TRBD1. With V trimmed by 1 base and J by 2 bases, 5 bases remained unmatched. This CDR3 spans 17 amino acids. CDR1 and CDR2 (germline): MDHEN, SYDVKM. CDR3 loop: CASSLLGTGRNTGELFF. In DNA form, the CDR3 reads TGTGCCAGCAGTTTATTGGGGACAGGGAGAAACACCGGGGAGCTGTTTTTT.

J is TRBJ2-3 and V is TRBV19; D is undetermined. Germline V gene sequence: CDR1 LNHDA, CDR2 SQIVND (reference sequence). The V end lost 0 bases, the J end lost 4 bases, and 8 bases lay between the germline ends. CDR3 length equals 14 residues. The CDR3, as DNA: TGTGCCAGTAGTATAGACCCCATCCCAGATACGCAGTATTTT. It encodes CASSIDPIPDTQYF.

This clone appeared a single time. The chain has TRBV2 and TRBJ2-2, with TRBD2 as a possible D gene (6 bases). The CDR3 contains 15 residues. Germline CDR1 SNHLY, CDR2 FYNNEI. V was clipped by 5 bases and J by 0 bases, with 10 bases between them. CDR3 bases: TGTGCCAGCAGTCGTAGCGGAGCGAACACCGGGGAGCTGTTTTTT. As protein: CASSRSGANTGELFF.

CDR3 DNA: TGTGCCAGCTCACTACAGGGTACTGCGAACACTGAAGCTTTCTTT. This sequence encodes CASSLQGTANTEAFF. The chain links TRBV18 to TRBJ1-1, with a weak D call TRBD1 (6 bases). The CDR3 has 15 amino acids. Germline V CDR1 and CDR2: KGHSH, LQKENI. Trimming stripped 4 bases from V and 1 base from J, with 13 bases between.

This chain uses TRBV7-3 with TRBJ2-1, with a possible D match to TRBD2 (6 bases). Trimming removed 5 bases at V and 0 bases at J, with 14 bases between. This CDR3 has 16 amino acids. Looked up from germline, CDR1 is SGHTA and CDR2 is FQGTGA. CDR3 sequence reads: CASSPLASRSYNEQFF. CDR3 DNA: TGTGCCAGCAGCCCCCTAGCGTCCCGCTCCTACAATGAGCAGTTCTTC.

There are a few counts of this clone. The J gene is TRBJ2-2, the V gene TRBV7-3; TRBD2 aligns across 7 bases. Losses at the gene ends were 6 bases for V and 4 bases for J; bases not matched to a gene: 5. In germline, CDR1 is SGHTA, CDR2 FQGTGA. CDR3 length equals 14 residues. This chain's CDR3 is CASRGERGTGELFF. The CDR3 coding sequence is TGTGCCAGCAGGGGCGAGCGGGGCACCGGGGAGCTGTTTTTT.

CDR3 amino acids: CASSWGQGAYNEQFF. CDR3 nucleotides: TGTGCCAGCAGCTGGGGACAGGGTGCCTACAATGAGCAGTTCTTC. The chain employs TRBV7-2 and TRBJ2-1, with 9 nucleotides matching TRBD1. The CDR3 is 15 residues long. Per the germline V gene, CDR1 is SGHTA and CDR2 is FQGNSA. The ends lost 4 bases at V and 2 bases at J; junction bases unmatched: 3.

This clone was observed a handful of times. The J gene is TRBJ1-1, the V gene TRBV6-5; D perhaps matches TRBD1 (5 bases). Germline V CDR1 and CDR2: MNHEY, SVGAGI. Trimming cost V 2 bases and J 2 bases, with 6 bases left between them. CDR3 length equals 13 residues. This chain's CDR3 is CASSYRGNTEAFF. The CDR3 DNA follows: TGTGCCAGCAGTTACAGGGGAAACACTGAAGCTTTCTTT.

Only one count was recorded for this clone. This chain connects TRBV14 to TRBJ2-5; TRBD2 is a possible D gene (5 bases). The germline V gene has CDR1 SGHDN and CDR2 FVKESK. V shed 0 bases and J shed 2 bases, with 16 bases lying between them. CDR3 length: 17 residues. This CDR3 is CASSQDEGGLGQETQYF. The CDR3 region has the DNA TGTGCCAGCAGCCAAGATGAAGGAGGCCTGGGGCAAGAGACCCAGTACTTC.

The chain joins TRBV5-1 to TRBJ2-5; D unresolved. This CDR3 spans 14 amino acids. The V and J ends lost 4 bases and 2 bases respectively, with 12 bases between them. The germline V gene has CDR1 SGHRS and CDR2 YFSETQ. The CDR3 coding sequence is TGCGCCAGCAGCCCCAGAGGTCTTCAAGAGACCCAGTACTTC. Amino acid sequence: CASSPRGLQETQYF.